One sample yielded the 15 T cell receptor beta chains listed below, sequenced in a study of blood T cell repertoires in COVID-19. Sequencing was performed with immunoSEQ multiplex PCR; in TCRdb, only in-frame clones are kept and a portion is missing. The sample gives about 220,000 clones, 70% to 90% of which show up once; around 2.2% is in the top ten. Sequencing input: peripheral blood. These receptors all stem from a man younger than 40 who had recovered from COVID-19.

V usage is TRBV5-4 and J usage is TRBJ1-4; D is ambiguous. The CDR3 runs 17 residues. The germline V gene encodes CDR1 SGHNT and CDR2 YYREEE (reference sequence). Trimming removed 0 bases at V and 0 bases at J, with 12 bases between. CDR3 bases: TGTGCCAGCAGCTTGGCCCGAGATGGAGCAACTAATGAAAAACTGTTTTTT. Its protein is CASSLARDGATNEKLFF.

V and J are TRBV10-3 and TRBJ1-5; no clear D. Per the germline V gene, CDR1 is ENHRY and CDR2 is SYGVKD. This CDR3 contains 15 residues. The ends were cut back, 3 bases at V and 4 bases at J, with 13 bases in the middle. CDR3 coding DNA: TGTGCCATCAGTGAACGCGACAAAACTAATCAGCCCCAGCATTTT. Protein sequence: CAISERDKTNQPQHF.

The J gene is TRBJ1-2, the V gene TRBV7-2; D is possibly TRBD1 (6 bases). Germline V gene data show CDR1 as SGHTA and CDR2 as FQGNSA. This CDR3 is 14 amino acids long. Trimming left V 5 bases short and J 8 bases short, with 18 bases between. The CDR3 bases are TGTGCCAGCAGCCCCATGCGGGGGCGCGAGGGCTACACCTTC. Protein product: CASSPMRGREGYTF. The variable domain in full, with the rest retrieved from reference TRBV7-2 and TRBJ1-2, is GAGVSQSPSNKVTEKGKDVELRCDPISGHTALYWYRQSLGQGLEFLIYFQGNSAPDKSGLPSDRFSAERTGGSVSTLTIQRTQQEDSAVYLCASSPMRGREGYTFGSGTRLTVV.

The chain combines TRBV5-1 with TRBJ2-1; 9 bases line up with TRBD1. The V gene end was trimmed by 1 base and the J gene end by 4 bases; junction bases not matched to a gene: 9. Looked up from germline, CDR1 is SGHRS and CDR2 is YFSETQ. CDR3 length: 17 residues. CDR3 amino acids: CASSLFADRGGYNEQFF. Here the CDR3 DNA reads TGCGCCAGCAGCTTGTTCGCGGACAGGGGAGGATACAATGAGCAGTTCTTC.

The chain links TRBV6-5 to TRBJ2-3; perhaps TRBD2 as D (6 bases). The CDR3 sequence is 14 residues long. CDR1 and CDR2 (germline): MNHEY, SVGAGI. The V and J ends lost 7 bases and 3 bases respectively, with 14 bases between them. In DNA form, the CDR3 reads TGTGCCAGCAAAGGGGACTTCGCGACAGATACGCAGTATTTT. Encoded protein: CASKGDFATDTQYF.

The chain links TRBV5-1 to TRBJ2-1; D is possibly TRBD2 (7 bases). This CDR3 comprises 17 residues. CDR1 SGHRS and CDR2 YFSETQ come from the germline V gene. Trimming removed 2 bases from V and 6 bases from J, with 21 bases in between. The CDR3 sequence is CASSFFSSRGAFNEQFF. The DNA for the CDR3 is TGCGCCAGCAGCTTTTTTTCCTCTCGGGGGGCGTTCAATGAGCAGTTCTTC.

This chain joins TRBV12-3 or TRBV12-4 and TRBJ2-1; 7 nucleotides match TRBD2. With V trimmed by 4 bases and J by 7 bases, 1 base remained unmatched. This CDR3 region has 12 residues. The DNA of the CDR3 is TGTGCCAGCAGTTCGGGGGGTAATGAGCAGTTCTTC. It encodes CASSSGGNEQFF.

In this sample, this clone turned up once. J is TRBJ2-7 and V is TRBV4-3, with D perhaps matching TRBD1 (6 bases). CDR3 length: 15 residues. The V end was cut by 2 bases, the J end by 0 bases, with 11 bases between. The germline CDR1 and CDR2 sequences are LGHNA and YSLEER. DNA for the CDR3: TGCGCCAGCAGCCAACTTAGGGACACCTCCTACGAGCAGTACTTC. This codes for CASSQLRDTSYEQYF.

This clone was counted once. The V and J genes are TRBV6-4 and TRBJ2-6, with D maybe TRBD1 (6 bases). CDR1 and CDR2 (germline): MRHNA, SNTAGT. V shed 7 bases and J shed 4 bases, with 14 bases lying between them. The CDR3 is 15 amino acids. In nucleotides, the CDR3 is TGTGCCAGCACATCTACAGGGCTCGGGGCCAACGTCCTGACTTTC. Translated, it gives CASTSTGLGANVLTF.

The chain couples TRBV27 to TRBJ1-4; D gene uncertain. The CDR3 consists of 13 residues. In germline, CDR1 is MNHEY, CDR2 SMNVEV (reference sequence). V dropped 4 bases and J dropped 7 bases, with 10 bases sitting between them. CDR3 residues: CASSSLMAEKLFF. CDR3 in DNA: TGTGCCAGCAGTTCACTAATGGCTGAAAAACTGTTTTTT.

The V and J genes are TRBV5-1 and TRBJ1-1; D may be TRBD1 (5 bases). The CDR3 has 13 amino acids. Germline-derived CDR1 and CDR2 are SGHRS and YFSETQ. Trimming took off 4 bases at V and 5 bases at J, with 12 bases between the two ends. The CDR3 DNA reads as TGCGCCAGCAGCCCAGGGACTGCAACTGAAGCTTTCTTT. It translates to CASSPGTATEAFF.

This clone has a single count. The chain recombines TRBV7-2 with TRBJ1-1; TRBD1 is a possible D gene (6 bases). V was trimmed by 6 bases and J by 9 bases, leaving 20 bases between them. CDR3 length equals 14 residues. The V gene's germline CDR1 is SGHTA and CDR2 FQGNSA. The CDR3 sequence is CASSSTPGHLKAFF. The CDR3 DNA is TGTGCCAGCAGTTCTACTCCGGGACACTTAAAAGCTTTCTTT.

The CDR3 here is CASRGQGVSGELFF. The DNA of the CDR3 is TGTGCCAGCAGGGGACAGGGAGTATCCGGGGAGCTGTTTTTT. The rearrangement uses TRBV6-4 and TRBJ2-2; 9 bases fit TRBD1. Germline V lookup: CDR1 MRHNA, CDR2 SNTAGT. After removal of 6 bases from V and 6 bases from J, the junction contained 5 bases not matched to a gene. The CDR3 totals 14 residues.

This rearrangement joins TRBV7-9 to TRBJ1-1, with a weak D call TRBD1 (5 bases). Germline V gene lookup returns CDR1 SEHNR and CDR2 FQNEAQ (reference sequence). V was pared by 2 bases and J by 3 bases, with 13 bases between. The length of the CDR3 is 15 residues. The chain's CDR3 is CASSLNMGLDTEAFF. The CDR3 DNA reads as TGTGCCAGCAGCTTAAATATGGGGCTGGACACTGAAGCTTTCTTT.

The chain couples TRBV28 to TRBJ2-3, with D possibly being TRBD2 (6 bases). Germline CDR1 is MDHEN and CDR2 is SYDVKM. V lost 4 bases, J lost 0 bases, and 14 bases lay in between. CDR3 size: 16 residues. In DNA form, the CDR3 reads TGTGCCAGCAGTTCTTTTCAAGCGGGTAGCACAGATACGCAGTATTTT. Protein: CASSSFQAGSTDTQYF.